Shown below are 6 T cell receptor beta chains from a single sample sequenced in a study of shared clonotypes between healthy human individuals. The repertoire was sequenced with immunoSEQ multiplex PCR; TCRdb's copy has only in-frame clones and lacks some. This table has about 2 million clones, around 96% appearing once. CD45RO negativity and positive selection for CCR7 defined naive CD8 cells, a population that excluded terminally differentiated effector memory CD45RA+ cells. Sequences were obtained from naive CD8+ T cells sorted from blood. The receptors here all came from a young man in good health.

The rearrangement uses TRBV4-1 and TRBJ1-5, with D unclear. The CDR3 consists of 13 residues. With 1 base removed from V and 4 bases from J, the gap between germline ends came to 5 bases. Germline loops: CDR1 MGHRA, CDR2 YSYEKL. DNA for the CDR3: TGCGCCAGCAGCCAAGGAGAGAATCAGCCCCAGCATTTT. This translates into CASSQGENQPQHF.

About this clone: The sample carries other DNA sequences with the same CDR3. The chain employs TRBV2 and TRBJ2-7; TRBD1 agrees at 7 bases. J lost 0 bases, V lost 8 bases, and 4 bases had no gene match. Germline CDR1 reads SNHLY; CDR2 reads FYNNEI. This CDR3 has 13 amino acids. The CDR3 sequence: CASSGTVSYEQYF. CDR3 in DNA: TGTGCCAGCTCCGGGACAGTCTCCTACGAGCAGTACTTC.

The chain is built from TRBV6-5 and TRBJ2-2; D perhaps matches TRBD2 (7 bases). The CDR3 spans 14 residues. Trimming removed 4 bases from V and 6 bases from J, with 12 bases in between. In germline, CDR1 is MNHEY, CDR2 SVGAGI. CDR3 in amino acids: CASSFGGRAGELFF. CDR3 bases: TGTGCCAGCAGTTTCGGGGGGCGGGCCGGGGAGCTGTTTTTT.

The rearrangement links TRBV4-3 to TRBJ1-2; no clear D gene. The CDR3 has 17 residues. With 0 bases removed from V and 4 bases from J, the gap between germline ends came to 18 bases. In germline, CDR1 is LGHNA, CDR2 YSLEER. CDR3 DNA: TGCGCCAGCAGCCAAGAGCGGGCAGAGGGTATTGCCTATGGCTACACCTTC. It translates to CASSQERAEGIAYGYTF.

Here the CDR3 reads CASSWGRGNMNTEAFF. The CDR3 DNA follows: TGTGCCAGCAGCTGGGGGCGGGGAAACATGAACACTGAAGCTTTCTTT. The V call is TRBV13, the J call TRBJ1-1; possibly TRBD1 for D (6 bases). CDR3 size: 16 residues. With 4 bases removed from V and 0 bases from J, the gap between germline ends came to 15 bases. CDR1 and CDR2 (germline): PRHDT, FYEKMQ (reference sequence).

This clone came up once. This is likely a read error, given that the CDR3 carries no conserved phenylalanine or tryptophan at its end. The gene calls are TRBV7-9 and TRBJ1-2; 7 bases line up with TRBD1. Germline CDR1 SEHNR, CDR2 FQNEAQ (reference sequence). Trimming at V came to 6 bases and at J to 4 bases, leaving 8 bases not matched to a gene. The CDR3 spans 14 residues. Here the CDR3 reads CASRSTGLAYGYTL. CDR3 DNA sequence: TGTGCCAGCAGATCGACAGGGCTGGCCTATGGCTACACCCTC.